Below are 8 T cell receptor beta chains sequenced from a single sample in a study of blood T cell repertoires in COVID-19. Data came from immunoSEQ multiplex PCR; TCRdb stores just in-frame clones and leaves some out. The sample carries around 280,000 clones, nearly 90% recorded once. Sequences were obtained from PBMCs or T cells enriched from blood (not recorded which). The receptors shown here come from a woman under 30 with acute COVID-19.

The chain combines TRBV6-5 with TRBJ2-7; TRBD2 matches at 8 bases. This CDR3 has 15 residues. V lost 5 bases and J lost 0; bases outside the gene matches: 6. The V gene's germline CDR1 is MNHEY and CDR2 SVGAGI. CDR3 bases: TGTGCCAGCAGTCCTATAGCGGGAAGCTCCTACGAGCAGTACTTC. It translates to CASSPIAGSSYEQYF.

V and J are TRBV2 and TRBJ2-7; TRBD1 aligns across 7 bases. CDR1 SNHLY and CDR2 FYNNEI come from the germline V gene. After removal of 6 bases from V and 3 bases from J, the junction contained 8 bases not matched to a gene. There are 14 residues in the CDR3. The CDR3 spells CASSAQGVSYEQYF. CDR3 coding DNA: TGTGCCAGCAGCGCCCAGGGGGTAAGCTACGAGCAGTACTTC.

This chain connects TRBV7-9 to TRBJ2-1; TRBD2 agrees at 10 bases. The CDR3 spans 16 residues. J gave up 8 bases and V 4 bases, and 11 bases lay outside the gene matches. The germline V gene encodes CDR1 SEHNR and CDR2 FQNEAQ (reference sequence). Here the CDR3 reads CASSSSGRISGDEQFF. The DNA of the CDR3 is TGTGCCAGCAGCTCTAGCGGGAGAATAAGCGGAGATGAGCAGTTCTTC.

This rearrangement joins TRBV27 to TRBJ1-1, with D possibly matching TRBD1 (6 bases). This CDR3 has 14 amino acids. The germline V gene encodes CDR1 MNHEY and CDR2 SMNVEV (reference sequence). V was pared by 4 bases and J by 0 bases, with 9 bases between. The CDR3 nucleotides read TGTGCCAGCAGTTCGGACAGATTGAACACTGAAGCTTTCTTT. Protein product: CASSSDRLNTEAFF.

The gene calls are TRBV6-6 and TRBJ1-5; D gene uncertain. Germline CDR1 reads MNHNY; CDR2 reads SVGAGI (reference sequence). This CDR3 spans 13 amino acids. Trimming cost V 6 bases and J 0 bases, with 6 bases left between them. For the CDR3, the DNA is TGTGCCAGCAGGTTCTATAGCAATCAGCCCCAGCATTTT. Protein: CASRFYSNQPQHF.

The chain links TRBV4-3 to TRBJ2-1; 9 nucleotides agree with TRBD1. The germline gives CDR1 LGHNA, CDR2 YSLEER. With 4 bases clipped from V and 8 bases from J, the junction kept 9 bases outside the gene matches. The CDR3 is made up of 15 amino acids. The CDR3 loop reads CASSPSRTGADEQFF. In DNA, the CDR3 is TGCGCCAGCAGCCCCTCTCGGACAGGGGCGGATGAGCAGTTCTTC.

This chain joins TRBV6-5 and TRBJ1-2; D unresolved. Germline V lookup: CDR1 MNHEY, CDR2 SVGAGI. V was trimmed by 8 bases and J by 1 base, leaving 17 bases between them. CDR3 length: 15 residues. The CDR3 region has the DNA TGTGCCAGCGGGGAGGCAGGCAGGATTAACTATGGCTACACCTTC. Amino acid sequence: CASGEAGRINYGYTF.

This clone was seen a single time. The chain recombines TRBV27 with TRBJ1-5; D might be TRBD1 (6 bases). The CDR3 extends over 13 amino acids. V was pared by 3 bases and J by 5 bases, with 8 bases between. In germline, CDR1 is MNHEY, CDR2 SMNVEV (reference sequence). Here the CDR3 reads CASSLTGYQPQHF. The DNA of the CDR3 is TGTGCCAGCAGTTTGACAGGATATCAGCCCCAGCATTTT.